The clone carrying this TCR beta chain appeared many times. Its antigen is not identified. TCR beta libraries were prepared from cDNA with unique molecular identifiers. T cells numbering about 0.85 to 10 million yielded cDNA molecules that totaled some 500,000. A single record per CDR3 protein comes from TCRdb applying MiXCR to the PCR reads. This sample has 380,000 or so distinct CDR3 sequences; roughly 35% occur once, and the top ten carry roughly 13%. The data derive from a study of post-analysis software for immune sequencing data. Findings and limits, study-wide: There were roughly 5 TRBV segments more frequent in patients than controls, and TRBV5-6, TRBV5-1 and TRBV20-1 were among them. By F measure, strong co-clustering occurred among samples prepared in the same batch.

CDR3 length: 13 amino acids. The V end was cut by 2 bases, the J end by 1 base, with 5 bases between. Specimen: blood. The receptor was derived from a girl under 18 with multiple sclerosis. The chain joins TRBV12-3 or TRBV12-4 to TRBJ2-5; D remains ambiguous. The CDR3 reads CASSLRGQETQYF. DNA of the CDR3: TGTGCCAGCAGTTTACGAGGCCAAGAGACCCAGTACTTC.